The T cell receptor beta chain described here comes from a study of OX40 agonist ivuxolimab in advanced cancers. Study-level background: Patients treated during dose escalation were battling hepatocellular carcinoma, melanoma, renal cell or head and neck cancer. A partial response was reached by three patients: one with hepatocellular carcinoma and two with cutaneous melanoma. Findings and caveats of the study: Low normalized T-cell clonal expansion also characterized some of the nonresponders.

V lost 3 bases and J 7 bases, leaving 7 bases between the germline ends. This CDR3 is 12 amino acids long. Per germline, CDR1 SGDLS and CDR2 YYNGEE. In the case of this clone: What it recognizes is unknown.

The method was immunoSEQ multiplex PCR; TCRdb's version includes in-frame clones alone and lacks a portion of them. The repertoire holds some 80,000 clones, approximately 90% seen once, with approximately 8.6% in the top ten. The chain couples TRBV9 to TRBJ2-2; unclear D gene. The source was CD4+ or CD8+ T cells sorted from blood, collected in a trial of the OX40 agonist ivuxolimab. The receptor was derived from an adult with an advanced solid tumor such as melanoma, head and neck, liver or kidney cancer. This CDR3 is CASSANYGELFF. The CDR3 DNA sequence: TGTGCCAGCAGCGCCAACTACGGGGAGCTGTTTTTT.